This TCR beta chain was retrieved from a study of response to subunit inactivated influenza vaccine. TCRdb reprocessed the RT-PCR reads with MiXCR, giving one entry per CDR3 protein. The profile shows approximately 500,000 distinct CDR3 sequences, 20% to 25% of them singletons. Overall study findings and caveats: Authors suggested that a seasonal influenza vaccination recruits few new T cells each time.

The CDR3 has 15 amino acids. The germline CDR1 and CDR2 sequences are SGHVS and FQNEAQ. Trimming stripped 5 bases from V and 2 bases from J, with 15 bases between. As for this clonotype: Antigen: not known.

In addition, the sample was reused for a study of T cells expressing NK-cell markers. That paper notes: The TCR beta cDNA came from 5'RACE template switching with UMIs. The dominant NKG2C+ clonotypes represented roughly 1.0-7.5% of CD8+ T cells in several donors.

The chain joins TRBV7-8 to TRBJ2-5, with D tentatively TRBD2 (5 bases). The source was CD4+ T cells sorted from PBMCs, collected 11 to 12 days after vaccination. This receptor was identified in a man aged 45-65 years who received an inactivated influenza vaccine. CDR3 DNA: TGTGCCAGCAGCGAAAGCTGGACTCGGCAAGAGACCCAGTACTTC. It encodes CASSESWTRQETQYF.